The sample holds a few counts of the clone carrying this T cell receptor beta chain. One junction end disagrees with the germline gene, perhaps due to a read error. Authors' methods: Estimated nucleated cell counts came from reference gene primer amplification. Sequencing was performed with immunoSEQ multiplex PCR; in TCRdb, only in-frame clones are kept and a portion is missing. Clonal size and the V and J genes are those of that table, whereas D and trimming came from the DNA. The table lists fewer than 200,000 clones, around 87% of them singletons. The data originate from a study of blood T cell repertoires in COVID-19. About the research overall: The samples span acute and convalescent COVID-19 from the United States, Italy and Spain. PBMCs, B-cell-depleted T cells, or T cells were the source of the cDNA or gDNA that made up the material.

The V gene's germline CDR1 is SGHRS and CDR2 YFSETQ. The CDR3 length is 16 residues. The Seattle patients joined while their infection was active and were tracked longitudinally afterward. The specimen was peripheral blood. The chain employs TRBV5-1 and TRBJ2-3, with 9 bases fitting TRBD1. The sequence was collected from a woman of 80 years or more with COVID-19, enrolled during active disease. The CDR3 DNA sequence: TGCGCCAGCACCTTGGGACAGGGACGGGATTCGGATACGCAGTATTTT. Amino acids: CASTLGQGRDSDTQYF.